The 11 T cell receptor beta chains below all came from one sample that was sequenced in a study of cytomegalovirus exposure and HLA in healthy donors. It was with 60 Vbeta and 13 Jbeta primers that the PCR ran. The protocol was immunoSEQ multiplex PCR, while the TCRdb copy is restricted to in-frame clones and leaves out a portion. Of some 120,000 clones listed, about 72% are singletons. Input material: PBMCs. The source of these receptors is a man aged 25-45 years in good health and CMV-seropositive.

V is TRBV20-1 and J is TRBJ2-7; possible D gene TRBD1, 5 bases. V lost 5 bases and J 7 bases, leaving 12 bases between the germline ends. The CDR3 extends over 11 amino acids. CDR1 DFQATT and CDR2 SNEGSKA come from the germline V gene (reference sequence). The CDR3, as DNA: TGCAGTGCTGGGGCTGGCCGAGAGCAGTACTTC. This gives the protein CSAGAGREQYF.

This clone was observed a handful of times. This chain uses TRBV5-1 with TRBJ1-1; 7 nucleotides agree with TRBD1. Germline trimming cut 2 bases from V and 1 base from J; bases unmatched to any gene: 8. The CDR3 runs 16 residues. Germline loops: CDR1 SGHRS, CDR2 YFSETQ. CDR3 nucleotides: TGCGCCAGCAGCTTTGAGACAGGGTCTTGGAACACTGAAGCTTTCTTT. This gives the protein CASSFETGSWNTEAFF.

This CDR3 is CAISAGTGVENEQFF. CDR3 nucleotide sequence: TGTGCCATCAGCGCCGGGACAGGGGTAGAAAATGAGCAGTTCTTC. V is TRBV10-3 and J is TRBJ2-1, with 10 bases that match TRBD1. CDR3 length equals 15 residues. Trimming took 6 bases from V and 7 from J; bases not matched to a gene: 9. Germline CDR1 and CDR2: ENHRY and SYGVKD.

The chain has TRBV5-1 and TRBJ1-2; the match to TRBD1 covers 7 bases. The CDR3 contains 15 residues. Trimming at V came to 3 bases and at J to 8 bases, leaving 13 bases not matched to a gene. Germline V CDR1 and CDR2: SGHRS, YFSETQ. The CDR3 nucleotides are TGCGCCAGCAGCTCAGGCCGACAGGGTTCTCGGGGCTACACCTTC. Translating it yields CASSSGRQGSRGYTF.

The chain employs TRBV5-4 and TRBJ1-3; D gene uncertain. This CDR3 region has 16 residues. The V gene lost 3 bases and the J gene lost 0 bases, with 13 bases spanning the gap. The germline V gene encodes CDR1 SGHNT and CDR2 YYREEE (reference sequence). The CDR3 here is CASSSPTEGSGNTIYF. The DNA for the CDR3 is TGTGCCAGCAGCTCCCCGACCGAGGGCTCTGGAAACACCATATATTTT.

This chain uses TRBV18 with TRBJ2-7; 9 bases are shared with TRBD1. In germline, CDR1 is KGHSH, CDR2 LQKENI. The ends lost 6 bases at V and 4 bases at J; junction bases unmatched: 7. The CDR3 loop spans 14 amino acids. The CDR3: CASSPGTGSYEQYF. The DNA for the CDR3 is TGTGCCAGCTCTCCCGGGACAGGGTCTTACGAGCAGTACTTC. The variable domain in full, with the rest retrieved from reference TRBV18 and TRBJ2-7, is NAGVMQNPRHLVRRRGQEARLRCSPMKGHSHVYWYRQLPEEGLKFMVYLQKENIIDESGMPKERFSAEFPKEGPSILRIQQVVRGDSAAYFCASSPGTGSYEQYFGPGTRLTVT.

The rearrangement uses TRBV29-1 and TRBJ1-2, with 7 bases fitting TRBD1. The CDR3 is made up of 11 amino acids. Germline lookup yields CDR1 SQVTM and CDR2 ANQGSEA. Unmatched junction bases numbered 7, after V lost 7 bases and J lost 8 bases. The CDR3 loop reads CSAETGRGYTF. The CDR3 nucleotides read TGCAGCGCTGAGACAGGGCGAGGCTACACCTTC.

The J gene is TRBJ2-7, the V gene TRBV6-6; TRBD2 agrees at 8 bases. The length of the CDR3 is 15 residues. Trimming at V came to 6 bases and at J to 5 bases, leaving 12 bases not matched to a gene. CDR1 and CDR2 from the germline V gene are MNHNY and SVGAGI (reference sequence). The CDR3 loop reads CASRYTAGATDEQYF. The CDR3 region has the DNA TGTGCCAGCAGGTATACAGCGGGGGCCACGGACGAGCAGTACTTC.

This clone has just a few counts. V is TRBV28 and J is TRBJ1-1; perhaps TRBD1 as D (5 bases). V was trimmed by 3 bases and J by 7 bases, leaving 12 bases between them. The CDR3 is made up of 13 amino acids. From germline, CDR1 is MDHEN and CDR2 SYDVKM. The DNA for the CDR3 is TGTGCCAGCAGTTTCCCGACAGTGCTTGAAGCTTTCTTT. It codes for CASSFPTVLEAFF.

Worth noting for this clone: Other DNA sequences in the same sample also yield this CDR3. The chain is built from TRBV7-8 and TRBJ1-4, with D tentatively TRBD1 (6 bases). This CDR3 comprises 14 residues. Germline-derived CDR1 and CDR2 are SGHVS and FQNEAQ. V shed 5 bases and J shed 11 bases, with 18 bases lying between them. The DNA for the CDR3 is TGTGCCAGCAGCCCGCCCCAGGGGTCCCTCAAACTGTTTTTT. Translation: CASSPPQGSLKLFF.

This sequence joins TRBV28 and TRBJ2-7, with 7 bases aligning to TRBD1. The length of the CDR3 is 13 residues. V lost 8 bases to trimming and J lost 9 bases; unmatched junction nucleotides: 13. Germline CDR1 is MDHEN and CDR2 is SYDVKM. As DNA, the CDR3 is TGTGCCAGCTGGTCCCCAAGGGGGCAGCGGCAGTACTTC. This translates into CASWSPRGQRQYF.